The rows below give T cell receptor beta chains drawn from one sample of a study of T cell repertoires in aging, cancer and after chemotherapy. TCRdb re-called the multiplex PCR reads with MiXCR, one entry per CDR3 protein. The profile shows several thousand distinct CDR3 sequences, 40% to 50% of them singletons. The sequenced sample consisted of blood. The receptors were sampled from a human donor with a solid tumor. The CDR3 runs from the conserved cysteine through the conserved F or W. D genes are given only for firm matches. Not all rows give a size; the values are once, few, many and, for expanded clones, a class.

cdr3_aa: CASSLSGTYNEQFF; cdr3_nt: TGTGCCAGCAGCTTATCCGGGACCTACAATGAGCAGTTCTTC; clone_size: .; j_call: TRBJ2-1; d_call: .; cdr3_length: 14; v_call: TRBV7-9
cdr3_aa: CAWSARDKTNF; cdr3_nt: TGTGCCTGGAGTGCCCGGGACAAAACAAACTTT; clone_size: few; j_call: TRBJ1-6; d_call: .; cdr3_length: 11; v_call: TRBV30
cdr3_aa: CASSTVRDTEAFF; cdr3_nt: TGTGCCTCCTCGACCGTACGGGACACTGAAGCTTTCTTT; clone_size: few; j_call: TRBJ1-1; d_call: .; cdr3_length: 13; v_call: TRBV19
cdr3_aa: CAWSVQVVSGNTIYF; cdr3_nt: TGTGCCTGGAGTGTACAAGTAGTCTCTGGAAACACCATATATTTT; clone_size: .; j_call: TRBJ1-3; d_call: .; cdr3_length: 15; v_call: TRBV30
cdr3_aa: CASSDRWDTQYF; cdr3_nt: TGTGCCAGCAGCGATAGATGGGATACGCAGTATTTT; clone_size: .; j_call: TRBJ2-3; d_call: .; cdr3_length: 12; v_call: TRBV11-2
cdr3_aa: CASMVWEGEQYF; cdr3_nt: TGTGCCAGCATGGTATGGGAAGGCGAGCAGTACTTC; clone_size: .; j_call: TRBJ2-7; d_call: .; cdr3_length: 12; v_call: TRBV25-1
cdr3_aa: CAWSVGDAYGYTF; cdr3_nt: TGTGCCTGGAGTGTAGGGGACGCCTATGGCTACACCTTC; clone_size: large; j_call: TRBJ1-2; d_call: .; cdr3_length: 13; v_call: TRBV30
cdr3_aa: CSASSVGVRETQYF; cdr3_nt: TGCAGTGCTAGTTCGGTGGGAGTCCGAGAGACCCAGTACTTC; clone_size: .; j_call: TRBJ2-5; d_call: .; cdr3_length: 14; v_call: TRBV20-1
cdr3_aa: CASSPTLNYGYTF; cdr3_nt: TGTGCCAGCAGTCCAACACTTAACTATGGCTACACCTTC; clone_size: .; j_call: TRBJ1-2; d_call: .; cdr3_length: 13; v_call: TRBV12-3/TRBV12-4
cdr3_aa: CASSLDVGGGQPQHF; cdr3_nt: TGTGCCAGCAGCTTAGATGTAGGGGGTGGGCAGCCCCAGCATTTT; clone_size: once; j_call: TRBJ1-5; d_call: .; cdr3_length: 15; v_call: TRBV7-9
cdr3_aa: CSAKPLWGRTYSNQPQHF; cdr3_nt: TGCAGTGCTAAACCCCTGTGGGGCAGAACGTATAGCAATCAGCCCCAGCATTTT; clone_size: once; j_call: TRBJ1-5; d_call: .; cdr3_length: 18; v_call: TRBV20-1
cdr3_aa: CASSLANPRGPRSDEQFF; cdr3_nt: TGCGCCAGCAGCTTGGCCAATCCCAGGGGGCCCCGATCCGATGAGCAGTTCTTC; clone_size: .; j_call: TRBJ2-1; d_call: TRBD1; cdr3_length: 18; v_call: TRBV5-1
cdr3_aa: CASSYSTGANTGELFF; cdr3_nt: TGTGCCAGCAGTTACTCGACAGGGGCCAACACCGGGGAGCTGTTTTTT; clone_size: few; j_call: TRBJ2-2; d_call: TRBD1; cdr3_length: 16; v_call: TRBV6-5
cdr3_aa: CASSLQGTEAFF; cdr3_nt: TGTGCCAGCAGCTTACAGGGAACTGAAGCTTTCTTT; clone_size: .; j_call: TRBJ1-1; d_call: .; cdr3_length: 12; v_call: TRBV11-1
cdr3_aa: CAWSRLAVTGELFF; cdr3_nt: TGTGCCTGGAGCCGACTAGCAGTAACCGGGGAGCTGTTTTTT; clone_size: .; j_call: TRBJ2-2; d_call: TRBD2; cdr3_length: 14; v_call: TRBV30
cdr3_aa: CASGGRGKTNEQFF; cdr3_nt: TGTGCCAGCGGCGGCAGGGGAAAAACCAATGAGCAGTTCTTC; clone_size: .; j_call: TRBJ2-1; d_call: .; cdr3_length: 14; v_call: TRBV5-8
cdr3_aa: CASSPGTSGYTDTQYF; cdr3_nt: TGCGCCAGCAGCCCAGGGACTAGCGGATACACAGATACGCAGTATTTT; clone_size: .; j_call: TRBJ2-3; d_call: TRBD2; cdr3_length: 16; v_call: TRBV10-2